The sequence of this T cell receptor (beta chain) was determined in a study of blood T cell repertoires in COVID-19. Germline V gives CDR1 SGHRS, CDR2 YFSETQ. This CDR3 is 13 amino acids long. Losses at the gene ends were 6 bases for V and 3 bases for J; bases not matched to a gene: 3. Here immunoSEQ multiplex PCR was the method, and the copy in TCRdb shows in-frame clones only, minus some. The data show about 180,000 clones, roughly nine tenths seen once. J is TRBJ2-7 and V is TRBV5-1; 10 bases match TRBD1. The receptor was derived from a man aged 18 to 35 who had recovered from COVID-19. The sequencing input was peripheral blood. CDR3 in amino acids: CASKGQGRYEQYF. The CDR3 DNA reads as TGCGCCAGCAAGGGACAGGGGCGCTACGAGCAGTACTTC.